This T cell receptor beta chain was sequenced during a study of radiotherapy plus CTLA-4 blockade in lung cancer. This clone has only a few counts. The germline V and J ends were trimmed by 1 base and 0 bases, with 13 bases remaining between them. The CDR3 consists of 17 residues. Germline lookup yields CDR1 SGHVS and CDR2 FNYEAQ. Sequencing used immunoSEQ multiplex PCR; TCRdb keeps in-frame clones, though not all of them. The table lists approximately 81,000 clones, 78% of them singletons. Focal radiation and CTLA-4 blockade (ipilimumab) were tested in chemo-refractory metastatic non-small-cell lung cancer patients.

The receptor was isolated from a human donor with non-small cell lung cancer who had a partial response to radiotherapy plus ipilimumab. Some clones in this sample may be carry-over from other donors' samples. This sequence joins TRBV7-6 and TRBJ1-3; tentatively, D is TRBD1 (5 bases). This sample comprised peripheral blood, obtained from a patient treated with radiotherapy plus ipilimumab. This CDR3 is CASSLEAGHYSGNTIYF. In DNA form, the CDR3 reads TGTGCCAGCAGCTTAGAGGCAGGGCACTACTCTGGAAACACCATATATTTT.